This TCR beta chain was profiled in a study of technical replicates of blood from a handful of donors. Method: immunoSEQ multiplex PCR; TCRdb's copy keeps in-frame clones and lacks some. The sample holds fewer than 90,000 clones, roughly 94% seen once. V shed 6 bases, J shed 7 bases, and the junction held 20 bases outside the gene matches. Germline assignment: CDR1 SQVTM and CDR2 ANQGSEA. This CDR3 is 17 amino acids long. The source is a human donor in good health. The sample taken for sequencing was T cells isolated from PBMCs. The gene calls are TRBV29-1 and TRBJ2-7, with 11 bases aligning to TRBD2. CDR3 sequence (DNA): TGCAGCGTGATAAACAGCTACATAGCGGGAGGGCGCGGAGAGCAGTACTTC. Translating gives CSVINSYIAGGRGEQYF.